Listed below are T cell receptor beta chains from one sample, sequenced in a study of siplizumab effects on memory and regulatory T cells. Clones were sequenced by immunoSEQ multiplex PCR, and TCRdb holds only the in-frame ones, with some missing. Among about 82,000 clones, approximately 90% were seen once, and the ten largest hold around 1.6%. The sample was Tregs sorted from blood. The receptors shown here come from a human donor in good health. Each CDR3 is given with its conserved first and last residue. D genes are given only for firm matches. Some rows mark clone size as missing; the rest say once, few, many or name a class of expanded clone.

.,.,TRBV21-1,TRBJ1-2,CASSAQQGRIGYTF,TGTGCCAGCAGCGCCCAGCAGGGCCGTATTGGCTACACCTTC
.,.,TRBV6-5,TRBJ1-5,CASSRTGNQPQHF,TGTGCCAGCAGTCGTACAGGGAATCAGCCCCAGCATTTT
once,TRBD2,TRBV9,TRBJ2-1,CASSGVAGVGNEQFF,TGTGCCAGCAGCGGCGTCGCGGGGGTGGGGAATGAGCAGTTCTTC
.,TRBD1,TRBV11-3,TRBJ2-2,CASSHTGVNTGELFF,TGTGCCAGCAGCCACACAGGGGTGAACACCGGGGAGCTGTTTTTT
.,TRBD2,TRBV6-1,TRBJ2-1,CASSVLAGYNEQFF,TGTGCCAGCAGTGTCCTAGCGGGGTACAATGAGCAGTTCTTC
.,.,TRBV10-3,TRBJ2-3,CAIDSLHTQYF,TGTGCCATCGACTCCCTCCATACGCAGTATTTT
.,TRBD2,TRBV25-1,TRBJ2-2,CASSGLAQNTGELFF,TGTGCCAGCAGTGGACTAGCCCAGAACACCGGGGAGCTGTTTTTT
.,TRBD2,TRBV7-2,TRBJ2-1,CASSLGKRGGKQFF,TGTGCCAGCAGCTTAGGGAAGCGCGGGGGGAAGCAGTTCTTC
.,TRBD1,TRBV19,TRBJ1-5,CASNPLDRSQPQHF,TGTGCCAGTAACCCTTTGGACAGGAGTCAGCCCCAGCATTTT
once,TRBD1,TRBV27,TRBJ2-1,CASSPTLTGPRDEQFF,TGTGCCAGCAGTCCTACTTTGACAGGGCCCAGGGATGAGCAGTTCTTC
.,TRBD1,TRBV9,TRBJ1-1,CASSPQGARNTEAFF,TGTGCCAGCAGCCCGCAGGGGGCGCGGAACACTGAAGCTTTCTTT
.,TRBD1,TRBV6-5,TRBJ2-7,CASSATGVSSYEQYF,TGTGCCAGCAGTGCCACAGGGGTTAGCTCCTACGAGCAGTACTTC
.,.,TRBV18,TRBJ1-1,CASSPPFSEAFF,TGTGCCAGCTCACCACCGTTCTCTGAAGCTTTCTTT
.,.,TRBV7-2,TRBJ2-4,CASSLGIDRTKNIQYF,TGTGCCAGCAGCTTAGGGATCGACAGGACCAAAAACATTCAGTACTTC
.,.,TRBV15,TRBJ1-2,CATSSGTVGYTF,TGTGCCACCAGCAGCGGAACAGTCGGCTACACCTTC
.,.,TRBV5-6,TRBJ2-7,CASSLTGYEQYF,TGTGCCAGCAGCTTGACAGGCTACGAGCAGTACTTC
.,.,TRBV27,TRBJ2-1,CASSFGQGRNNEQFF,TGTGCCAGCAGTTTCGGGCAGGGGAGAAATAATGAGCAGTTCTTC
.,TRBD1,TRBV19,TRBJ2-5,CASSWGTGTQETQYF,TGTGCCAGTAGTTGGGGGACAGGGACGCAAGAGACCCAGTACTTC
.,TRBD2,TRBV5-4,TRBJ2-7,CASSLVNPGGGAYEQYF,TGTGCCAGCAGCTTGGTAAATCCGGGCGGGGGAGCCTACGAGCAGTACTTC
.,.,TRBV18,TRBJ1-1,CASSPYSPGDTEAFF,TGTGCCAGCTCACCCTACTCTCCAGGGGACACTGAAGCTTTCTTT
.,.,TRBV10-1,TRBJ1-1,CASAGDTEAFF,TGCGCCAGCGCAGGTGACACTGAAGCTTTCTTT
.,.,TRBV5-6,TRBJ1-2,CASSESLPVGYTF,TGTGCCAGCAGCGAATCCCTCCCAGTGGGCTACACCTTC
.,.,TRBV19,TRBJ1-1,CASSTWNRLNTEAFF,TGTGCCAGTAGTACATGGAACCGATTGAACACTGAAGCTTTCTTT
.,TRBD1,TRBV6-6,TRBJ1-5,CASSYSPDRAPHF,TGTGCCAGCAGTTACTCTCCAGACAGGGCCCCGCATTTT
.,.,TRBV4-3,TRBJ2-3,CASSQDLRTDTQYF,TGCGCCAGCAGCCAAGATCTGCGCACAGATACGCAGTATTTT
.,.,TRBV28,TRBJ2-7,CASSPGSQGGEQYF,TGTGCCAGCTCCCCCGGATCTCAGGGGGGCGAGCAGTACTTC
.,.,TRBV7-6,TRBJ1-5,CASSLYQGSGQPQHF,TGTGCCAGCAGCCTCTACCAAGGGAGTGGGCAGCCCCAGCATTTT
.,TRBD2,TRBV23-1,TRBJ2-1,CASSQSAGGDHNEQFF,TGCGCCAGCAGTCAATCGGCCGGGGGGGATCACAATGAGCAGTTCTTC
.,.,TRBV7-9,TRBJ1-3,CASSPVWNFRKTGNTIYF,TGTGCCAGCAGCCCAGTGTGGAATTTCCGAAAGACTGGAAACACCATATATTTT
.,TRBD1,TRBV15,TRBJ2-4,CATSRSPEDRDIQYF,TGTGCCACCAGCAGATCCCCGGAGGACAGGGACATTCAGTACTTC
.,.,TRBV15,TRBJ1-2,CATSRGVAGYDYGYTF,TGTGCCACCAGCAGAGGCGTGGCAGGGTATGACTATGGCTACACCTTC
.,.,TRBV4-3,TRBJ2-7,CASSPTPGARYEQYF,TGCGCCAGCAGCCCGACCCCAGGGGCCCGCTACGAGCAGTACTTC
.,TRBD2,TRBV7-9,TRBJ2-7,CASSQGLAPYEQYF,TGTGCCAGCAGCCAGGGACTAGCGCCCTACGAGCAGTACTTC
.,.,TRBV10-2,TRBJ2-7,CASTPGYEQYF,TGCGCCAGCACCCCGGGATACGAGCAGTACTTC
.,.,TRBV29-1,TRBJ1-2,CSVVNRNYGYTF,TGCAGCGTTGTCAACAGGAACTATGGCTACACCTTC
.,TRBD2,TRBV5-1,TRBJ2-3,CASSLVRLAGTTDTQYF,TGCGCCAGCAGCTTGGTTAGACTAGCGGGCACCACAGATACGCAGTATTTT
.,.,TRBV11-2,TRBJ1-4,CASSVRQGNEKLFF,TGTGCCAGCAGCGTACGGCAGGGGAATGAAAAACTGTTTTTT
.,.,TRBV6-5,TRBJ2-5,CASSYGAGWQETQYF,TGTGCCAGCAGTTATGGCGCGGGGTGGCAAGAGACCCAGTACTTC
.,TRBD1,TRBV27,TRBJ1-5,CASSATQGFRNQPQHF,TGTGCCAGCAGTGCGACACAGGGGTTTCGCAATCAGCCCCAGCATTTT
.,TRBD1,TRBV6-5,TRBJ2-3,CASSTRTGRTDTQYF,TGTGCCAGCAGTACTCGGACAGGACGCACAGATACGCAGTATTTT
.,.,TRBV20-1,TRBJ1-2,CSAAGDGYTF,TGCAGTGCGGCGGGTGATGGCTACACCTTC
.,.,TRBV19,TRBJ1-5,CASRTLPRGSSYSGNQPQHF,TGTGCCAGTAGAACCCTGCCTCGGGGGAGTAGTTATAGCGGCAATCAGCCCCAGCATTTT
.,.,TRBV18,TRBJ2-3,CASSPSTDTQYF,TGTGCCAGCTCACCATCGACAGATACGCAGTATTTT
.,.,TRBV27,TRBJ2-3,CASSLLRGADTQYF,TGTGCCAGCAGTTTATTAAGGGGCGCAGATACGCAGTATTTT
.,.,TRBV27,TRBJ1-3,CASSSPGRGTTIYF,TGTGCCAGCAGTTCCCCCGGACGCGGAACCACCATATATTTT
.,.,TRBV9,TRBJ2-6,CASSPVWGANVLTF,TGTGCCAGCAGCCCCGTCTGGGGGGCCAACGTCCTGACTTTC
.,.,TRBV7-5,TRBJ2-7,CVRPPGAHEQYF,TGTGTTAGGCCCCCAGGGGCTCACGAGCAGTACTTC
.,.,TRBV11-2,TRBJ1-2,CASRAAGGYGYTF,TGTGCCAGCAGGGCGGCGGGGGGCTATGGCTACACCTTC
.,.,TRBV7-9,TRBJ1-5,CASSQDYGAPNQPQHF,TGTGCCAGCAGCCAGGACTATGGGGCGCCTAATCAGCCCCAGCATTTT
.,TRBD2,TRBV5-1,TRBJ2-2,CASRPGLAENTGELFF,TGCGCCAGCAGACCCGGACTAGCGGAGAACACCGGGGAGCTGTTTTTT
.,.,TRBV5-4,TRBJ2-7,CASSHRNSSYEQYF,TGTGCCAGCAGCCACCGAAACAGCTCCTACGAGCAGTACTTC